The following is a T cell receptor beta chain sequence with its context. Its antigen is not known. Trimming removed 0 bases at V and 7 bases at J, with 13 bases between. The CDR3 runs 15 residues. CDR1 and CDR2 from the germline V gene are SGHRS and YFSETQ. Only in-frame clones appear in the TCRdb table, and some are missing; sequencing was by immunoSEQ multiplex PCR. The table records tens of thousands of clones, roughly 80% of them present only once. The entry originates in a study of OX40 agonist ivuxolimab in advanced cancers. The overall study: Patients receiving dose escalation had hepatocellular carcinoma, melanoma, renal cell or head and neck cancer. Study results and limitations: Researchers report that CD8+ T cells had, on average, more expanded clones than CD4+.

This clonotype originated in an adult with an advanced solid tumor such as melanoma, head and neck, liver or kidney cancer. The sample was CD4+ or CD8+ T cells sorted from blood, taken in a trial of the OX40 agonist ivuxolimab. The chain is built from TRBV5-1 and TRBJ1-4; TRBD1 is a possible D gene (5 bases). CDR3 sequence: CASSLAAAGSEKLFF. CDR3 bases: TGCGCCAGCAGCTTGGCCGCGGCAGGGAGTGAAAAACTGTTTTTT.